This TCR beta chain was obtained from a study of OX40 agonist ivuxolimab in advanced cancers. Study-level information: Dose-escalation cases comprised hepatocellular carcinoma, melanoma, renal cell or head and neck cancer. Age averaged about 62 years (range about 23 to 80), and roughly 80% were male. Overall study results and limits: Clonal expansion was seen in CD4+ and CD8+ blood T cells by week 6 at 0.1 to 3.0 mg/kg.

Here immunoSEQ multiplex PCR was the method, and the copy in TCRdb shows in-frame clones only, minus some. The repertoire holds just under 65,000 clones, with roughly 81% as singletons. Of note for this clone: The target antigen is unknown.

Trimming shortened V by 8 bases and J by 2 bases, and 13 bases separated the two germline ends. Per germline, CDR1 SGHTA and CDR2 FQGTGA. The CDR3 consists of 14 residues. The rearrangement joins TRBV7-3 to TRBJ2-1; D may match TRBD1 or TRBD2 (6 bases each). The clonotype was recovered from an adult with an advanced solid tumor such as melanoma, head and neck, liver or kidney cancer. The sample consisted of CD4+ or CD8+ T cells sorted from blood, taken in a trial of the OX40 agonist ivuxolimab. The CDR3 region is CASSKGEAYNEQFF. The CDR3 DNA follows: TGTGCCAGCTCTAAGGGGGAGGCCTACAATGAGCAGTTCTTC. Complete variable domain (other parts from reference TRBV7-3 and TRBJ2-1): GAGVSQTPSNKVTEKGKYVELRCDPISGHTALYWYRQSLGQGPEFLIYFQGTGAADDSGLPNDRFFAVRPEGSVSTLKIQRTERGDSAVYLCASSKGEAYNEQFFGPGTRLTVL.